Given below is one T cell receptor (beta chain) in context. This record belongs to a study of blood T cell repertoires in COVID-19. About the study: From the United States, Italy and Spain came samples of acute and convalescent COVID-19. Sources were T cells, B-cell-depleted T cells, or PBMCs; the material itself was cDNA or gDNA.

This table comes from immunoSEQ multiplex PCR, and its TCRdb copy is limited to in-frame clones, with some not included. Among some 72,000 clones listed, more than 75% were seen once. Germline V lookup: CDR1 SGHDT, CDR2 YYEEEE. V was clipped by 2 bases and J by 0 bases, with 12 bases between them. The CDR3 has 15 amino acids. This chain links TRBV5-6 with TRBJ2-7; D might be TRBD1 (6 bases). Sequenced: peripheral blood. The source is a man aged 45-60 years with active or convalescent COVID-19. CDR3 protein: CASSFQGRSSYEQYV. In DNA form, the CDR3 reads TGTGCCAGCAGCTTCCAGGGGCGTAGCTCCTACGAGCAGTACGTC.